A selection of T cell receptor beta chains follows, all from one sample in a study of T cell repertoires in cytomegalovirus infection. MiXCR, run by TCRdb on the reads, gives a single entry per CDR3 protein. The sample has more than 150,000 distinct CDR3 sequences; about 28% are singletons. The specimen was PBMCs. These receptor sequences come from a human donor in good health (CMV status not recorded). Some clones in this sample may be carry-over from other donors' samples. Each CDR3 is given with its conserved first and last residue. The D gene is left open where the match is weak. Clone size appears in some rows only: once, few, many, or a class for an expanded clone.

CASSLVNEGGDTHYF	TGTGCCAGCAGCTTAGTTAACGAAGGGGGGGATACGCATTATTTT	.	TRBJ2-3	TRBV7-2	.
CASSLSRLDTIYF	TGTGCTAGCAGCTTATCCAGGCTCGACACCATATATTTT	.	TRBJ1-3	TRBV7-6	many
CASSPPWGENTEAFF	TGTGCCAGCAGCCCCCCGTGGGGAGAGAACACTGAAGCTTTCTTT	.	TRBJ1-1	TRBV7-9	few
CASSLSPGAGERDGYTF	TGTGCCAGCAGCTTATCGCCGGGGGCAGGTGAGAGGGATGGCTACACCTTC	.	TRBJ1-2	TRBV7-8	.
CASSLGRVNTGELFF	TGCGCCAGCAGCTTGGGTAGGGTGAACACCGGGGAGCTGTTTTTT	.	TRBJ2-2	TRBV5-1	.
CASRRTGQETQYF	TGTGCCAGCAGGCGGACAGGGCAAGAGACCCAGTACTTC	TRBD1	TRBJ2-5	TRBV12-3/TRBV12-4	few
CSALGLSGTEAFF	TGCAGCGCTTTGGGACTAAGTGGTACTGAAGCTTTCTTT	.	TRBJ1-1	TRBV29-1	few
CASSQTKDREAFF	TGCGCCAGCAGCCAAACAAAGGACAGGGAAGCTTTCTTT	TRBD1	TRBJ1-1	TRBV4-1	few
CASSFNPSGANVLTF	TGTGCCAGCAGCTTCAACCCCTCTGGGGCCAACGTCCTGACTTTC	.	TRBJ2-6	TRBV7-8	many
CSVPGQGDTEAFF	TGCAGCGTACCGGGACAGGGGGACACTGAAGCTTTCTTT	TRBD1	TRBJ1-1	TRBV29-1	.
CASSPWDRGDYEQYF	TGTGCCAGCAGCCCGTGGGACAGGGGGGACTACGAGCAGTACTTC	TRBD1	TRBJ2-7	TRBV7-8	.
CASKDSHRNTIYF	TGTGCCAGCAAGGACAGTCATAGAAACACCATATATTTT	.	TRBJ1-3	TRBV27	.
CASSSGHLKGYTF	TGTGCCAGCAGTTCGGGGCACTTGAAGGGCTACACCTTC	.	TRBJ1-2	TRBV27	few
CSAMDRMNTEAFF	TGCAGTGCAATGGACAGAATGAACACTGAAGCTTTCTTT	.	TRBJ1-1	TRBV20-1	few
CASSGRQGSSGANVLTF	TGTGCCAGCAGTGGCCGACAGGGGAGCTCTGGGGCCAACGTCCTGACTTTC	TRBD1	TRBJ2-6	TRBV12-3/TRBV12-4	.
CATSTPGPNYGYTF	TGTGCCACCAGCACCCCGGGACCAAACTATGGCTACACCTTC	.	TRBJ1-2	TRBV15	.
CASTPVRGEQYF	TGTGCCAGCACCCCCGTCAGGGGGGAGCAGTACTTC	TRBD1	TRBJ2-7	TRBV7-8	.
CASSLPGHYGYTF	TGTGCCAGTAGTCTTCCGGGACACTATGGCTACACCTTC	.	TRBJ1-2	TRBV19	.
CASRRYGYTF	TGTGCCAGCAGGAGGTATGGCTACACCTTC	.	TRBJ1-2	TRBV6-8	.
CASSGVAGAVNEQFF	TGTGCCAGCAGCGGAGTAGCGGGGGCGGTCAATGAGCAGTTCTTC	TRBD2	TRBJ2-1	TRBV7-2	many
CASSLGASGVNEQFF	TGTGCCAGCAGCCTGGGGGCTAGCGGGGTTAATGAGCAGTTCTTC	TRBD2	TRBJ2-1	TRBV12-3/TRBV12-4	few
CASSTQGPDQPQHF	TGTGCCAGTAGTACACAGGGACCCGATCAGCCCCAGCATTTT	.	TRBJ1-5	TRBV19	.
CASSLSLASGGAFTYEQYF	TGTGCCAGCAGCTTAAGTCTCGCCAGCGGGGGGGCCTTCACCTACGAGCAGTACTTC	TRBD2	TRBJ2-7	TRBV7-2	.
CASTSRGGGEVDTQYF	TGTGCCAGCACCTCCCGGGGCGGGGGGGAGGTAGATACGCAGTATTTT	TRBD2	TRBJ2-3	TRBV7-2	many
CAISPGYEQYF	TGTGCCATCAGTCCAGGCTACGAGCAGTACTTC	.	TRBJ2-7	TRBV10-3	.
CASSFAGKGTEAFF	TGTGCCAGCAGTTTCGCAGGGAAGGGCACTGAAGCTTTCTTT	.	TRBJ1-1	TRBV12-3/TRBV12-4	.
CASGLSTTNSPLHF	TGTGCTAGTGGTTTGTCTACCACCAATTCACCCCTCCACTTT	.	TRBJ1-6	TRBV12-5	few
CASSLQGLTPNYGYTF	TGTGCCAGCAGCTTACAGGGATTAACACCTAACTATGGCTACACCTTC	.	TRBJ1-2	TRBV7-2	.
CASSQQEMTEAFF	TGCGCCAGCAGCCAACAGGAGATGACTGAAGCTTTCTTT	.	TRBJ1-1	TRBV4-1	.
CSATIRQATNEKLFF	TGCAGTGCAACGATAAGACAGGCAACTAATGAAAAACTGTTTTTT	.	TRBJ1-4	TRBV20-1	.
CASKGSKNQPQHF	TGTGCCAGCAAGGGCAGTAAAAATCAGCCCCAGCATTTT	.	TRBJ1-5	TRBV6-2/TRBV6-3	.
CASSFGPGGINTEAFF	.	.	TRBJ1-1	TRBV12-3/TRBV12-4	few
CASSLKRGTVLEAFF	TGTGCCAGCAGCCTAAAGAGGGGGACAGTGCTTGAAGCTTTCTTT	TRBD1	TRBJ1-1	TRBV7-9	.
CASNLGVGWSNQPQHF	TGTGCCAGCAACTTAGGGGTCGGTTGGAGCAATCAGCCCCAGCATTTT	.	TRBJ1-5	TRBV12-3/TRBV12-4	few